A single sample gave rise to the 24 T cell receptor beta chains below, sequenced in a study of cytomegalovirus exposure and HLA in healthy donors. In the PCR, 60 Vbeta and 13 Jbeta primers were used. Profiled with immunoSEQ multiplex PCR; TCRdb holds only in-frame clones, not every one. There are more than 100,000 clones in the sample; just under 80% occur only once, and around 1.5% lies in the top ten. Sequencing used PBMCs. The receptor source for this set is a woman between 18 and 29 years old in good health and CMV-seronegative.

For the CDR3, the DNA is TGTGCCAGCAGCTTTGATGCAGGGTACACCTACGAGCAGTACTTC. This gives the protein CASSFDAGYTYEQYF. V gene TRBV5-4 combines with J gene TRBJ2-7; D possibly corresponds to TRBD1 (5 bases). V lost 2 bases to trimming and J lost 2 bases, with 14 bases between them. The CDR3 spans 15 residues. Germline loops: CDR1 SGHNT, CDR2 YYREEE (reference sequence).

The gene calls are TRBV19 and TRBJ2-6; D not resolved. The CDR3 extends over 15 amino acids. CDR1 and CDR2 from the germline V gene are LNHDA and SQIVND (reference sequence). V gave up 2 bases and J gave up 1 base, with 6 bases separating them. The CDR3 is CASSIPPSGANVLTF. For the CDR3, the DNA is TGTGCCAGTAGTATACCCCCGTCTGGGGCCAACGTCCTGACTTTC.

The chain has TRBV15 and TRBJ2-1, with D possibly being TRBD2 (6 bases). This CDR3 has 16 amino acids. Per the germline V gene, CDR1 is LNHNV and CDR2 is YYDKDF (reference sequence). The V end was cut by 3 bases, the J end by 8 bases, with 20 bases between. As DNA, the CDR3 is TGTGCCACCAGCAGGCCCGTGCGGGACGGAGGGCATGAGCAGTTCTTC. Its translation: CATSRPVRDGGHEQFF.

This clone was detected a few times. The chain combines TRBV5-6 with TRBJ2-7, with no clear D. Trimming left V 0 bases short and J 0 bases short, with 7 bases between. Germline V gene lookup returns CDR1 SGHDT and CDR2 YYEEEE. This CDR3 is built from 14 residues. As DNA, the CDR3 is TGTGCCAGCAGCTTGGCCACCTACTCCTACGAGCAGTACTTC. Translating it yields CASSLATYSYEQYF.

The rearrangement uses TRBV18 and TRBJ2-2; D gene unclear. The V gene's germline CDR1 is KGHSH and CDR2 LQKENI. The CDR3 spans 14 residues. With 3 bases removed from V and 2 bases from J, the gap between germline ends came to 7 bases. The DNA for the CDR3 is TGTGCCAGCTCACCCCCGGGTAACACCGGGGAGCTGTTTTTT. This translates into CASSPPGNTGELFF.

J is TRBJ2-3 and V is TRBV4-2, with TRBD2 matching over 11 bases. The CDR3 extends over 17 amino acids. Germline CDR1 reads LGHNA; CDR2 reads YNFKEQ. V dropped 5 bases and J dropped 0; count of bases not matched to a gene: 7. The CDR3 DNA follows: TGTGCCAGCAGCTCGCCTAGCGGGAGGACTAGCACAGATACGCAGTATTTT. Translating it yields CASSSPSGRTSTDTQYF.

The CDR3 sequence: CASSLEPGVGNQPQHF. The CDR3 nucleotides are TGCGCCAGCAGCTTGGAACCAGGGGTAGGCAATCAGCCCCAGCATTTT. V is TRBV5-1 and J is TRBJ1-5, with D perhaps matching TRBD1 (6 bases). CDR3 size: 16 residues. The ends were cut back, 0 bases at V and 2 bases at J, with 12 bases in the middle. CDR1 is SGHRS and CDR2 is YFSETQ in the germline V gene.

The chain joins TRBV5-6 to TRBJ2-7; TRBD2 might be the D (6 bases). Trimming left V 4 bases short and J 4 bases short, with 12 bases between. Germline loops: CDR1 SGHDT, CDR2 YYEEEE. This CDR3 has 13 amino acids. DNA of the CDR3: TGTGCCAGCAGCACTCTAGGGACTTACGAGCAGTACTTC. Amino acid sequence: CASSTLGTYEQYF.

The chain employs TRBV5-4 and TRBJ2-7; the match to TRBD2 covers 11 bases. The V gene end was trimmed by 2 bases and the J gene end by 6 bases; junction bases not matched to a gene: 10. The CDR3 has 16 residues. CDR1 and CDR2 from the germline V gene are SGHNT and YYREEE (reference sequence). The CDR3: CASSFVAGGPDGEQYF. DNA of the CDR3: TGTGCCAGCAGCTTTGTAGCGGGAGGGCCGGATGGCGAGCAGTACTTC.

This clone came up once. The V and J genes are TRBV28 and TRBJ2-1; perhaps TRBD2 as D (5 bases). The ends were cut back, 8 bases at V and 8 bases at J, with 22 bases in the middle. Germline V gives CDR1 MDHEN, CDR2 SYDVKM. The CDR3 extends over 15 amino acids. The CDR3, as DNA: TGTGCCAGCTCGGGGTCGCGGGTTGTTTTGGATGAGCAGTTCTTC. Its translation is CASSGSRVVLDEQFF.

This sequence joins TRBV6-4 and TRBJ2-2, with 8 bases lining up with TRBD2. The CDR3 runs to 16 residues. Germline V gene data show CDR1 as MRHNA and CDR2 as SNTAGT. The trim removed 3 bases at V and 0 bases at J, leaving 3 bases unmatched. Here the CDR3 DNA reads TGTGCCAGCAGTGAGGCTAGCGGGTCGAACACCGGGGAGCTGTTTTTT. Encoded protein: CASSEASGSNTGELFF.

The chain joins TRBV6-5 to TRBJ2-7; a weak D match, TRBD2 (6 bases). The V and J ends lost 5 bases and 4 bases respectively, with 18 bases between them. This CDR3 is built from 15 residues. CDR1 MNHEY and CDR2 SVGAGI come from the germline V gene. CDR3: CASSRTGLPIYEQYF. The CDR3, as DNA: TGTGCCAGCAGTAGGACGGGACTCCCGATTTACGAGCAGTACTTC.

The CDR3 protein is CATSRADQPQHF. CDR3 nucleotides: TGTGCCACCAGCAGAGCTGATCAGCCCCAGCATTTT. The chain recombines TRBV15 with TRBJ1-5; D gene uncertain. Germline loops: CDR1 LNHNV, CDR2 YYDKDF (reference sequence). The CDR3 covers 12 residues. Deletions cut 1 base from V and 5 bases from J, with 3 bases between.

This rearrangement joins TRBV4-2 to TRBJ2-3; D gene uncertain. The germline V gene has CDR1 LGHNA and CDR2 YNFKEQ. The length of the CDR3 is 15 residues. V lost 0 bases and J 4 bases, leaving 11 bases between the germline ends. The CDR3 here is CASSQDPRWSDTQYF. The CDR3 DNA sequence: TGTGCCAGCAGCCAAGATCCCCGGTGGTCAGATACGCAGTATTTT.

The CDR3 DNA is TGTGCCAGCAGCTGGGTAATCGGGAGCTCCTACGAGCAGTACTTC. Amino acid sequence: CASSWVIGSSYEQYF. The chain employs TRBV7-2 and TRBJ2-7; TRBD2 might be the D (6 bases). Per germline, CDR1 SGHTA and CDR2 FQGNSA. V lost 4 bases, J lost 0 bases, and 13 bases lay in between. This CDR3 has 15 amino acids.

The chain's CDR3 is CAWSVASGSEEQFF. The CDR3 coding sequence is TGTGCCTGGAGTGTTGCTAGCGGGAGCGAGGAGCAGTTCTTC. The V call is TRBV30, the J call TRBJ2-1; 10 bases align to TRBD2. Germline-derived CDR1 and CDR2 are GTSNPN and SVGIG (reference sequence). The V segment lost 0 bases and the J segment 10 bases; nucleotides outside the gene matches: 6. The CDR3 length is 14 residues.

This clone was seen more than once but under ten times. The CDR3 DNA is TGCGCCAGCAGCGAGAGGGCAGGGGAATATGGCTACACCTTC. Its protein is CASSERAGEYGYTF. The rearrangement joins TRBV5-1 to TRBJ1-2; tentatively, D is TRBD1 (6 bases). V gave up 4 bases and J gave up 5 bases, with 15 bases separating them. From germline, CDR1 is SGHRS and CDR2 YFSETQ. The CDR3 runs 14 residues. Supplemented by reference TRBV5-1 and TRBJ1-2, the full variable domain reads KAGVTQTPRYLIKTRGQQVTLSCSPISGHRSVSWYQQTPGQGLQFLFEYFSETQRNKGNFPGRFSGRQFSNSRSEMNVSTLELGDSALYLCASSERAGEYGYTFGSGTRLTVV.

V gene TRBV7-9 combines with J gene TRBJ2-1; a weak D match, TRBD1 (6 bases). Per the germline V gene, CDR1 is SEHNR and CDR2 is FQNEAQ (reference sequence). V was shortened by 5 bases and J by 1 base, with 12 bases between the two germline ends. This CDR3 spans 15 amino acids. CDR3 coding DNA: TGTGCCAGCAGCCAGAAGGGGGATTCCTACAATGAGCAGTTCTTC. This codes for CASSQKGDSYNEQFF.

V is TRBV11-3 and J is TRBJ2-3; D ambiguous. Germline CDR1 SGHNT, CDR2 YENEEA. The CDR3 covers 15 residues. V lost 0 bases and J 3 bases, leaving 10 bases between the germline ends. Here the CDR3 DNA reads TGTGCCAGCAGCTTAGATGCGGCGAGGACAGATACGCAGTATTTT. Its translation: CASSLDAARTDTQYF.

This rearrangement joins TRBV5-1 to TRBJ1-2; possibly TRBD1 for D (5 bases). V gave up 3 bases and J gave up 3 bases, with 9 bases separating them. The CDR3 is 13 residues long. Germline lookup yields CDR1 SGHRS and CDR2 YFSETQ. The CDR3 DNA sequence: TGCGCCAGCAGCTCCGGGACTGACTATGGCTACACCTTC. Translation gives CASSSGTDYGYTF.

The V call is TRBV6-1, the J call TRBJ1-2; 7 nucleotides line up with TRBD1. CDR1 and CDR2 (germline): MNHNS, SASEGT. J lost 5 bases, V lost 1 base, and 4 bases had no gene match. The CDR3 runs to 14 residues. The chain's CDR3 is CASSEDRGRYGYTF. The CDR3 DNA sequence: TGTGCCAGCAGTGAAGACAGGGGAAGATATGGCTACACCTTC.

The chain carries TRBV4-1 and TRBJ1-4, with 9 bases aligning to TRBD1. Germline V gene sequence: CDR1 MGHRA, CDR2 YSYEKL. V shed 1 base, J shed 8 bases, and the junction held 2 bases outside the gene matches. The CDR3 contains 14 residues. The CDR3 loop is CASSQGTGEEKLFF. The CDR3 DNA sequence: TGCGCCAGCAGCCAAGGGACAGGGGAAGAAAAACTGTTTTTT.

The CDR3, as DNA: TGTGCCAGCTCTTTCCGGGACAGGGTTCACGAGCAGTACTTC. Translating gives CASSFRDRVHEQYF. J is TRBJ2-7 and V is TRBV2, with 9 bases that match TRBD1. The CDR3 covers 14 residues. Germline V lookup: CDR1 SNHLY, CDR2 FYNNEI. With 8 bases clipped from V and 5 bases from J, the junction kept 10 bases outside the gene matches.

The chain is built from TRBV25-1 and TRBJ1-1; weak D call: TRBD1 (5 bases). Trimming removed 8 bases at V and 2 bases at J, with 9 bases between. Germline V CDR1 and CDR2: MGHDK, SYGVNS. This CDR3 has 12 amino acids. The CDR3 sequence is CASGGGNTEAFF. The CDR3 nucleotides read TGTGCCAGCGGGGGGGGAAACACTGAAGCTTTCTTT.